The source of this T cell receptor beta chain is a study of blood T cell repertoires in COVID-19. The CDR3 runs to 12 residues. CDR1 and CDR2 (germline): LNHDA, SQIVND (reference sequence). The V end was cut by 1 base, the J end by 7 bases, with 8 bases between. The method was immunoSEQ multiplex PCR; TCRdb's version includes in-frame clones alone and lacks a portion of them. The sample holds fewer than 300,000 clones; roughly nine tenths are singletons and the top ten take under 4.5%. The chain links TRBV19 to TRBJ2-7, with D perhaps matching TRBD1 (5 bases). Sequences were obtained from peripheral blood. The TCR sequence derives from a man aged 55-75 years who had recovered from COVID-19. Written as DNA, the CDR3 is TGTGCCAGTAGTATAGGGGGCAAGGAGCAGTACTTC. Amino acid sequence: CASSIGGKEQYF.